This entry is about one TCR beta chain. This clonotype has just a few counts. Its target antigen remains unknown. No base quality values were provided; no much bigger clone lies one nucleotide off. Receptor amplification or capture employed RT-PCR. The data were produced on a NextSeq 550. Using fastp trimming at Q25 and MiXCR clonotype assembly, TCRdb reanalyzed the public sequencing data and kept in-frame beta chains. Identical CDR3 proteins give one entry, which carries the most common genes and DNA. Within this sample are fewer than 30,000 distinct CDR3 sequences, with over 7% of them counted one time only. The ten biggest clones cover roughly 50% of the sample. This sample stems from a study of patients and donors after allogeneic stem cell transplantation (dated by TCRdb to about 2020). Sequencing was performed on blood, either unsorted or a sorted T cell fraction (not recorded which). The source of this sequence is a human donor who was either an allogeneic HSCT recipient or a stem cell or donor lymphocyte infusion donor (not recorded which). It is not recorded whose cells these are; they may come from a transplant donor.

The bases are TGTGCCAGCAGCTTCCCGAGGCACGTTATATACACCATATATTTT. It translates as CASSFPRHVIYTIYF. The sequence links TRBV7-8 to TRBJ1-3; confidence is insufficient to name the D gene. Including cysteine and phenylalanine, the CDR3 has 15 amino acids. Just CDR3 DNA is preserved here, 45 bases in frame from base 1. The germline V gene provides CDR1 SGHVS and CDR2 FQNEAQ. The V and J ends are trimmed by 3 bases and 8 bases, leaving 17 bases between them.